A single sample is the source of the 27 T cell receptor beta chains below, sequenced in a study of T cell clones after liver transplantation. Sequencing used immunoSEQ multiplex PCR; TCRdb keeps in-frame clones, though not all of them. The table lists around 8,400 clones, 80% of them singletons. This specimen consisted of CD8+ T cells from blood, obtained before liver transplant. The receptors were gathered from a human donor who received a liver transplant.

Only a few counts were recorded for this clone. This chain links TRBV27 with TRBJ1-2; a possible D gene is TRBD1 (5 bases). Germline CDR1 is MNHEY and CDR2 is SMNVEV (reference sequence). Trimming stripped 6 bases from V and 5 bases from J, with 13 bases between. CDR3 size: 13 residues. The CDR3 loop reads CASSLGGGYGYTF. For the CDR3, the DNA is TGTGCCAGCAGCCTCGGGGGGGGATATGGCTACACCTTC.

V is TRBV15 and J is TRBJ2-1; the match to TRBD1 covers 8 bases. Trimming at V came to 8 bases and at J to 3 bases, leaving 9 bases not matched to a gene. Germline CDR1 reads LNHNV; CDR2 reads YYDKDF (reference sequence). The CDR3 contains 15 residues. CDR3 loop: CATSVGTGGYNEQFF. CDR3 sequence (DNA): TGTGCCACCTCGGTCGGGACAGGAGGCTACAATGAGCAGTTCTTC.

The J gene is TRBJ1-4, the V gene TRBV4-1; 9 nucleotides line up with TRBD1. The germline V gene has CDR1 MGHRA and CDR2 YSYEKL. The V and J ends lost 2 bases and 8 bases, in that order; junction bases with no gene match: 6. The CDR3 spans 15 residues. CDR3 nucleotide sequence: TGCGCCAGCAGCCAACCCGGGACAGGGAACGAAAAACTGTTTTTT. Its translation is CASSQPGTGNEKLFF.

V gene TRBV27 combines with J gene TRBJ1-2; D gene uncertain. This CDR3 is built from 14 residues. With 2 bases removed from V and 1 base from J, the gap between germline ends came to 8 bases. Germline V CDR1 and CDR2: MNHEY, SMNVEV (reference sequence). The CDR3 DNA reads as TGTGCCAGCAGTTTAATAGGGAGTAACTATGGCTACACCTTC. It is translated as CASSLIGSNYGYTF.

The V and J genes are TRBV4-1 and TRBJ1-1, with 7 nucleotides matching TRBD1. Germline V gene sequence: CDR1 MGHRA, CDR2 YSYEKL. This CDR3 is 16 amino acids long. Losses at the gene ends were 2 bases for V and 3 bases for J; bases not matched to a gene: 9. The CDR3 sequence: CASSQYGGQGDTEAFF. CDR3 DNA: TGCGCCAGCAGCCAATATGGGGGCCAGGGGGACACTGAAGCTTTCTTT.

The J gene is TRBJ2-3, the V gene TRBV4-1; D might be TRBD1 (6 bases). V was pared by 1 base and J by 5 bases, with 13 bases between. Germline values: CDR1 MGHRA, CDR2 YSYEKL. This CDR3 has 15 amino acids. The CDR3 loop reads CASSQGQGHKDTQYF. For the CDR3, the DNA is TGCGCCAGCAGCCAAGGTCAGGGGCATAAAGATACGCAGTATTTT.

J is TRBJ1-6 and V is TRBV2; 7 bases match TRBD1. Trimming removed 5 bases from V and 4 bases from J; junction bases left unmatched: 8. The CDR3 covers 16 residues. CDR1 is SNHLY, CDR2 FYNNEI, per germline. CDR3 sequence (DNA): TGTGCCAGCAGTTACAGGGGCGGACGATATAATTCACCCCTCCACTTT. Its translation is CASSYRGGRYNSPLHF.

This chain uses TRBV30 with TRBJ1-2; no clear D gene. V lost 0 bases and J lost 4, with 15 bases in between. CDR3 length equals 15 residues. Per germline, CDR1 GTSNPN and CDR2 SVGIG (reference sequence). The CDR3 region is CAWSVLSMRAYGYTF. The CDR3 DNA follows: TGTGCCTGGAGTGTACTTAGTATGAGGGCCTATGGCTACACCTTC. The full variable domain, its missing parts supplied by reference TRBV30 and TRBJ1-2, is SQTIHQWPATLVQPVGSPLSLECTVEGTSNPNLYWYRQAAGRGLQLLFYSVGIGQISSEVPQNLSASRPQDRQFILSSKKLLLSDSGFYLCAWSVLSMRAYGYTFGSGTRLTVV.

The chain combines TRBV6-4 with TRBJ1-5, with 9 bases matching TRBD1. CDR3 length: 14 amino acids. Trimming cost V 8 bases and J 0 bases; bases outside gene matches: 2. From germline, CDR1 is MRHNA and CDR2 SNTAGT. This CDR3 reads CASGTGNSNQPQHF. The CDR3 DNA reads as TGTGCCAGCGGGACAGGGAATAGCAATCAGCCCCAGCATTTT.

V gene TRBV27 combines with J gene TRBJ1-1; 10 nucleotides line up with TRBD1. The CDR3 runs 15 residues. The germline V gene encodes CDR1 MNHEY and CDR2 SMNVEV (reference sequence). The junction had 3 bases not matched to a gene; V was cut back by 5 bases and J by 0 bases. CDR3 protein: CASSLGTGVNTEAFF. The CDR3 coding sequence is TGTGCCAGCAGTCTCGGGACAGGGGTGAACACTGAAGCTTTCTTT.

J is TRBJ2-7 and V is TRBV11-2; the D is unclear. Looked up from germline, CDR1 is SGHAT and CDR2 is FQNNGV. Trimming took 1 base from V and 3 from J, leaving 7 bases between them. The CDR3 runs 13 residues. The chain's CDR3 is CASSLGALYEQYF. Written as DNA, the CDR3 is TGTGCCAGCAGCTTAGGGGCCCTCTACGAGCAGTACTTC.

The chain is built from TRBV19 and TRBJ1-5, with 9 bases aligning to TRBD1. The CDR3 runs to 15 residues. The trim removed 7 bases at V and 5 bases at J, leaving 9 bases unmatched. Germline CDR1 reads LNHDA; CDR2 reads SQIVND (reference sequence). CDR3 DNA sequence: TGTGCCAGTACCGACAGGGGGGGCTTTTATCAGCCCCAGCATTTT. Protein product: CASTDRGGFYQPQHF.

This chain links TRBV27 with TRBJ1-1, with 7 bases identical to TRBD1. CDR3 length: 13 residues. The germline CDR1 and CDR2 sequences are MNHEY and SMNVEV (reference sequence). The junction had 8 bases not matched to a gene; V was cut back by 6 bases and J by 7 bases. The CDR3 reads CASSLTGWDEAFF. The CDR3 nucleotides are TGTGCCAGCAGCCTGACAGGGTGGGATGAAGCTTTCTTT.

Only a few counts were recorded for this clone. The chain is built from TRBV10-3 and TRBJ1-6; no clear D gene. This CDR3 spans 12 amino acids. V lost 3 bases and J lost 6, with 3 bases in between. Per the germline V gene, CDR1 is ENHRY and CDR2 is SYGVKD. The CDR3 here is CAISDLNSPLHF. The CDR3 DNA follows: TGTGCCATCAGTGACCTTAATTCACCCCTCCACTTT.

The rearrangement joins TRBV7-7 to TRBJ2-3; 8 bases fit TRBD2. The CDR3 runs 16 residues. CDR1 is SSHAT and CDR2 is FNYEAQ in the germline V gene (reference sequence). The junction had 9 bases not matched to a gene; V was cut back by 3 bases and J by 4 bases. The CDR3 reads CASSLGGGGRPDTQYF. CDR3 in DNA: TGTGCCAGCAGCTTGGGGGGCGGGGGGCGTCCAGATACGCAGTATTTT.

J is TRBJ1-1 and V is TRBV15, with 7 nucleotides matching TRBD1. Germline V gene data show CDR1 as LNHNV and CDR2 as YYDKDF (reference sequence). The CDR3 contains 16 residues. Trimming took 0 bases from V and 4 from J; bases not matched to a gene: 8. CDR3 bases: TGTGCCACCAGCAGAGATAGAAGGGGGCGCGGCACTGAAGCTTTCTTT. Amino acids: CATSRDRRGRGTEAFF.

Worth noting for this clone: This CDR3 is also generated by other DNA sequences in the sample. The CDR3 protein is CASSVEGLSSYEQYF. The CDR3 DNA follows: TGTGCCAGCAGCGTAGAAGGACTGAGCTCCTACGAGCAGTACTTC. V gene TRBV9 combines with J gene TRBJ2-7, with D possibly TRBD2 on 5 matching bases. The CDR3 totals 15 residues. CDR1 and CDR2 (germline): SGDLS, YYNGEE. The germline V and J ends were trimmed by 0 bases and 0 bases, with 10 bases remaining between them.

The chain couples TRBV19 to TRBJ1-3; a possible D gene is TRBD1 (6 bases). V shed 5 bases and J shed 0 bases, with 11 bases lying between them. This CDR3 spans 15 amino acids. Germline V gene data show CDR1 as LNHDA and CDR2 as SQIVND (reference sequence). In DNA form, the CDR3 reads TGTGCCAGTAGTGCGGACAGAACCTCTGGAAACACCATATATTTT. Protein: CASSADRTSGNTIYF.

The chain couples TRBV14 to TRBJ2-1, with D unresolved. The germline V gene encodes CDR1 SGHDN and CDR2 FVKESK. This CDR3 region has 15 residues. Trimming removed 0 bases from V and 10 bases from J, with 16 bases in between. CDR3 loop: CASSQDITPLTEQFF. CDR3 DNA: TGTGCCAGCAGCCAAGATATAACCCCATTGACAGAGCAGTTCTTC.

The J gene is TRBJ1-6, the V gene TRBV2; D gene unclear. This CDR3 has 14 amino acids. V was shortened by 8 bases and J by 1 base, with 9 bases between the two germline ends. The V gene's germline CDR1 is SNHLY and CDR2 FYNNEI. Written as DNA, the CDR3 is TGTGCCAGCGTGGCTGGTTCCTATAATTCACCCCTCCACTTT. Translating it yields CASVAGSYNSPLHF.

This sequence joins TRBV9 and TRBJ2-1; 16 nucleotides agree with TRBD2. This CDR3 has 15 residues. The germline CDR1 and CDR2 sequences are SGDLS and YYNGEE. With V trimmed by 1 base and J by 13 bases, 5 bases remained unmatched. The DNA of the CDR3 is TGTGCCAGCAGCGTATATGGGACTAGCGGGGGGGCACAGTTCTTC. Translated, it gives CASSVYGTSGGAQFF.

This chain's CDR3 is CASSFSSYEQFF. The CDR3, as DNA: TGTGCCAGCAGTTTTTCTAGTTATGAGCAGTTCTTC. The chain uses TRBV28 and TRBJ2-1, with D hard to call. CDR1 is MDHEN, CDR2 SYDVKM, per germline. The CDR3 is 12 amino acids. V was cut by 3 bases and J by 8 bases, with 8 bases left in between.

The chain combines TRBV5-4 with TRBJ2-3; 11 positions agree with TRBD2. The CDR3 has 16 residues. Germline V gives CDR1 SGHNT, CDR2 YYREEE (reference sequence). V trimming: 0 bases; J trimming: 5 bases; junction bases outside the gene matches: 5. CDR3 protein: CASSLVSGGAEDTQYF. The CDR3 DNA is TGTGCCAGCAGCTTGGTTAGCGGGGGGGCGGAAGATACGCAGTATTTT.

This chain links TRBV27 with TRBJ2-1; TRBD1 matches at 7 bases. The V and J ends lost 2 bases and 8 bases, in that order; junction bases with no gene match: 9. Germline CDR1 reads MNHEY; CDR2 reads SMNVEV (reference sequence). This CDR3 region has 15 residues. This CDR3 reads CASSLETGDPDEQFF. The DNA for the CDR3 is TGTGCCAGCAGTTTAGAAACAGGGGACCCTGATGAGCAGTTCTTC.

This chain connects TRBV13 to TRBJ2-3, with 7 nucleotides matching TRBD1. Per germline, CDR1 PRHDT and CDR2 FYEKMQ (reference sequence). The CDR3 runs to 16 residues. Trimming cost V 3 bases and J 6 bases; bases outside gene matches: 12. CDR3 loop: CASSFGTVGFSDTQYF. In DNA form, the CDR3 reads TGTGCCAGCAGCTTCGGGACAGTGGGGTTTTCGGATACGCAGTATTTT. Full variable domain (outside the CDR3, taken from reference TRBV13 and TRBJ2-3): AAGVIQSPRHLIKEKRETATLKCYPIPRHDTVYWYQQGPGQDPQFLISFYEKMQSDKGSIPDRFSAQQFSDYHSELNMSSLELGDSALYFCASSFGTVGFSDTQYFGPGTRLTVL.

J is TRBJ2-1 and V is TRBV5-1, with 7 bases identical to TRBD2. J gave up 9 bases and V 4 bases, and 10 bases lay outside the gene matches. Germline V CDR1 and CDR2: SGHRS, YFSETQ. The CDR3 has 14 residues. CDR3 in DNA: TGCGCCAGCAGCCCCGAAGGGAGGGTGGGTGAGCAGTTCTTC. Translation gives CASSPEGRVGEQFF.

This clone was observed a handful of times. This chain joins TRBV27 and TRBJ1-2; no clear D. V gave up 0 bases and J gave up 5 bases, with 10 bases separating them. The CDR3 length is 14 residues. Germline CDR1 reads MNHEY; CDR2 reads SMNVEV (reference sequence). This chain's CDR3 is CASSLSGAGYGYTF. The CDR3 DNA follows: TGTGCCAGCAGTTTATCGGGAGCAGGTTATGGCTACACCTTC.